The clone carrying this TCR beta chain turned up a few times. No antigen is known for it. Methods described previously were used for bulk TCR libraries, and listed TCR primers were applied. TCRdb reprocessed the PCR reads via MiXCR and lists one record per CDR3 protein. Of roughly 71,000 distinct CDR3 sequences listed, roughly 18% are singletons. CDR3 length: 14 amino acids. J was trimmed by 13 bases and V by 7 bases; bases with no gene match: 17. The V gene's germline CDR1 is MDHEN and CDR2 SYDVKM. The data originate from a study of molecular identifiers for immune sequencing clone quantification. Overall study: The replicates split RNA from around 18,000 or 91,000 naive CD8 cells five ways and sequenced four. The study, taken as a whole, reports: Should identical TCR molecules share a barcode, the sizes of highly expanded clones could be underestimated.

The rearrangement uses TRBV28 and TRBJ2-7; 9 bases line up with TRBD2. Material: naive CD8+ T cells from blood, with Jurkat cell RNA spiked in. Stated subset: FACS-sorted CD8+CD4-CCR7+CD45RA+ naive T cells. This clonotype was sampled from a human donor in good health. Some libraries in this study had Jurkat cell RNA spiked in. The CDR3 coding sequence is TGTGCCAGCAAAATAGCGGGAGAAAACTACGAGCGATACTTC. It codes for CASKIAGENYERYF.